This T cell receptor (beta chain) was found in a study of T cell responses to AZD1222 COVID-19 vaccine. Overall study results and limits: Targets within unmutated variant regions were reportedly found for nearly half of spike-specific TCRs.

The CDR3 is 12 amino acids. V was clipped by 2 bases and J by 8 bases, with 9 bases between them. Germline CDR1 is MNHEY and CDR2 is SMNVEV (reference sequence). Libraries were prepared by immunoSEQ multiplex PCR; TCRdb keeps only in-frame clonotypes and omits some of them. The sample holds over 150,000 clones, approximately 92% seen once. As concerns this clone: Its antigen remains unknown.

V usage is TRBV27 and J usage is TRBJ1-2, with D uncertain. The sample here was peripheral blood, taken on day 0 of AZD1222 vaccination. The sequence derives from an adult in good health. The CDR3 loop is CASSLEVGGYTF. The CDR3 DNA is TGTGCCAGCAGTTTAGAAGTAGGCGGCTACACCTTC.